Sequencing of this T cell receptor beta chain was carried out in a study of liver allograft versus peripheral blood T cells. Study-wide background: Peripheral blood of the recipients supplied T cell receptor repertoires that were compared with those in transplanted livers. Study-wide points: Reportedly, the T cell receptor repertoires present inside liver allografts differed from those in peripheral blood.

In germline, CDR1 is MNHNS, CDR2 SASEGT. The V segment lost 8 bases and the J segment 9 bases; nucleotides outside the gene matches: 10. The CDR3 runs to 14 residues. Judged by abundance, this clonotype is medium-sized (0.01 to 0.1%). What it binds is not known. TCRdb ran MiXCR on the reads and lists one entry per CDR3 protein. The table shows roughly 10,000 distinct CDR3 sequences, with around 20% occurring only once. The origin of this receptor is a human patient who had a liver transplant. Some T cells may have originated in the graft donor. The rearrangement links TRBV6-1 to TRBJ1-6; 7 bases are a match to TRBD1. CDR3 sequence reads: CASGGQILGSPLHF. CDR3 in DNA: TGTGCCAGCGGGGGACAGATTTTGGGTTCACCCCTCCACTTT.